Listed here are 28 T cell receptor beta chains from one sample, sequenced in a study of molecular identifiers for immune sequencing clone quantification. In TCRdb, the PCR reads were re-called with MiXCR into one record per CDR3 protein. The sample records under 100,000 distinct CDR3 sequences, about 23% being singletons. What was sequenced was naive CD8+ T cells from blood, with Jurkat cell RNA spiked in. Subset indicated: FACS-sorted CD8+CD4-CCR7+CD45RA+ naive T cells. These receptors all stem from a human donor in good health. Some libraries in this study had Jurkat cell RNA spiked in.

The chain joins TRBV2 to TRBJ2-2; the D is unclear. CDR3 size: 18 residues. V lost 1 base and J 6 bases, leaving 21 bases between the germline ends. CDR1 is SNHLY, CDR2 FYNNEI, per germline. CDR3 DNA sequence: TGTGCCAGCAGTGAAGTTGGTTACAGCGAAATTACGGCCGGGGAGCTGTTTTTT. Its protein product is CASSEVGYSEITAGELFF.

There are a few counts of this clonotype. The CDR3 nucleotides are TGTGCCAGCAGTGAACTCCTCGACAGGATTGAGACCCAGTACTTC. This sequence encodes CASSELLDRIETQYF. The chain recombines TRBV25-1 with TRBJ2-5, with TRBD1 as a possible D gene (6 bases). This CDR3 contains 15 residues. V was trimmed by 2 bases and J by 5 bases, leaving 15 bases between them. The germline V gene encodes CDR1 MGHDK and CDR2 SYGVNS.

Ten or more counts support this clonotype. The chain is built from TRBV28 and TRBJ2-7; no firm D call. The V gene lost 4 bases and the J gene lost 2 bases, with 3 bases spanning the gap. Germline V gene lookup returns CDR1 MDHEN and CDR2 SYDVKM. CDR3 length equals 11 residues. The CDR3 protein is CASSSTYEQYF. Here the CDR3 DNA reads TGTGCCAGCAGTTCCACCTACGAGCAGTACTTC.

CDR3 bases: TGTGCCTGGAGTGTAGATCTAGGTCGACACCCCCAGCATTTT. As protein: CAWSVDLGRHPQHF. The V and J genes are TRBV30 and TRBJ1-5; D gene uncertain. V was shortened by 0 bases and J by 10 bases, with 16 bases between the two germline ends. The CDR3 has 14 amino acids. CDR1 is GTSNPN and CDR2 is SVGIG in the germline V gene (reference sequence).

This clonotype was counted ten times or more. This chain connects TRBV13 to TRBJ2-5; 7 bases line up with TRBD1. V lost 3 bases and J lost 4; bases outside the gene matches: 2. The CDR3 loop spans 13 amino acids. Germline values: CDR1 PRHDT, CDR2 FYEKMQ (reference sequence). CDR3 sequence reads: CASSFPGGETQYF. The CDR3 DNA reads as TGTGCCAGCAGCTTTCCAGGGGGAGAGACCCAGTACTTC.

V gene TRBV28 combines with J gene TRBJ2-3; the D gene is possibly TRBD1 (6 bases). The CDR3 consists of 15 residues. Trimming stripped 8 bases from V and 3 bases from J, with 18 bases between. Germline-derived CDR1 and CDR2 are MDHEN and SYDVKM. CDR3 nucleotide sequence: TGTGCCAGCGCCGGTAGGACAGCTATTACAGATACGCAGTATTTT. It is translated as CASAGRTAITDTQYF.

This clonotype was seen many times. The CDR3 reads CSARDVGDVYEQYF. The CDR3 DNA reads as TGCAGTGCTAGAGATGTGGGAGACGTTTACGAGCAGTACTTC. The rearrangement links TRBV20-1 to TRBJ2-7; possible D gene TRBD2, 5 bases. This CDR3 region has 14 residues. The V and J ends lost 0 bases and 4 bases respectively, with 13 bases between them. The germline V gene has CDR1 DFQATT and CDR2 SNEGSKA (reference sequence).

For this clonotype: Possible read error: a much larger clone is one base away. This chain uses TRBV19 with TRBJ2-2; D could derive from TRBD1 or TRBD2 (6 bases each). Germline V gene sequence: CDR1 LNHDA, CDR2 SQIVND (reference sequence). This CDR3 is 17 amino acids long. Trimming stripped 10 bases from V and 6 bases from J, with 27 bases between. The CDR3 region has the DNA TGTGCCACCTCTCCGGGGGCGCGCTCCTGGATTGCCGGGGAGCTGTTTTTT. Protein product: CATSPGARSWIAGELFF.

V is TRBV29-1 and J is TRBJ2-3; D could derive from TRBD1 or TRBD2 (7 bases each). Looked up from germline, CDR1 is SQVTM and CDR2 is ANQGSEA. This CDR3 has 16 amino acids. The ends were cut back, 6 bases at V and 6 bases at J, with 25 bases in the middle. Here the CDR3 DNA reads TGCAGCGTCAGGGGGGTGGCGGGAGACCTCACGGATACGCAGTATTTT. Its translation: CSVRGVAGDLTDTQYF.

This sequence joins TRBV28 and TRBJ1-1; D gene unclear. The V gene lost 3 bases and the J gene lost 5 bases, with 10 bases spanning the gap. Germline CDR1 and CDR2: MDHEN and SYDVKM. The CDR3 consists of 13 residues. CDR3: CASSFAPQTEAFF. In DNA form, the CDR3 reads TGTGCCAGCAGTTTCGCGCCCCAAACTGAAGCTTTCTTT.

This clonotype was counted only a few times. A read error may account for a junction end that differs from germline. The CDR3 is CASSLTPPELASNRPQHF. CDR3 DNA: TGTGCCAGCAGTCTGACTCCCCCCGAACTAGCTAGCAATCGGCCCCAGCATTTT. This chain connects TRBV27 to TRBJ1-5; D unresolved. This CDR3 has 18 residues. Per the germline V gene, CDR1 is MNHEY and CDR2 is SMNVEV (reference sequence).

The sample holds a few counts of this clonotype. The V and J genes are TRBV19 and TRBJ2-4; 7 bases are shared with TRBD1. In germline, CDR1 is LNHDA, CDR2 SQIVND (reference sequence). CDR3 length: 15 amino acids. The J segment lost 14 bases and the V segment lost 1 base, leaving 14 bases of the junction unmatched. The DNA for the CDR3 is TGTGCCAGTAGTATAGGACAGGGAGCCTTAGGATTCAAGTACTTC. Residues: CASSIGQGALGFKYF.

On this clonotype: One base away lies a much larger clone, so this may be a sequencing read error. The chain combines TRBV30 with TRBJ2-3; 9 nucleotides line up with TRBD1. Trimming at V came to 3 bases and at J to 6 bases, leaving 4 bases not matched to a gene. The CDR3 length is 13 residues. CDR1 and CDR2 (germline): GTSNPN, SVGIG (reference sequence). CDR3 in amino acids: CAWRDRGLDTQYF. In nucleotides, the CDR3 is TGTGCCTGGAGGGACAGGGGATTGGATACGCAGTATTTT.

The chain uses TRBV6-5 and TRBJ1-6, with unresolved D. Germline CDR1 reads MNHEY; CDR2 reads SVGAGI. The V end lost 4 bases, the J end lost 5 bases, and 12 bases lay between the germline ends. The CDR3 runs 15 residues. CDR3 in DNA: TGTGCCAGCAGTTTACGGTACTTGAATAATTCACCCCTCCACTTT. Translated, it gives CASSLRYLNNSPLHF.

Details on this clonotype: A clone one base away is much larger, so this may be a read error. A read error is likely, as this CDR3 ends without the conserved phenylalanine or tryptophan. The CDR3 sequence is CASSGAKNIQYS. The CDR3 DNA follows: TGTGCCAGCTCCGGGGCCAAAAACATTCAGTACTCC. This chain links TRBV9 with TRBJ2-4, with D unclear. Trimming cost V 7 bases and J 1 base, with 6 bases left between them. Germline V lookup: CDR1 SGDLS, CDR2 YYNGEE. CDR3 length: 12 residues.

This clonotype appeared many times. The chain is built from TRBV7-3 and TRBJ2-3; no clear D. In germline, CDR1 is SGHTA, CDR2 FQGTGA. Trimming removed 4 bases from V and 6 bases from J, with 11 bases in between. This CDR3 spans 13 amino acids. In DNA form, the CDR3 reads TGTGCCAGCAGCTCACACGACGGGGATACGCAGTATTTT. This translates into CASSSHDGDTQYF.

This clonotype was recorded a few times. The chain couples TRBV24-1 to TRBJ2-7; TRBD1 might be the D (6 bases). The CDR3 spans 13 residues. Between the trimmed V and J ends, which lost 6 bases and 3 bases, there was a span of 11 bases. Per the germline V gene, CDR1 is KGHDR and CDR2 is SFDVKD. The CDR3 DNA reads TGTGCCACCAGTTCCGACAGGTACTACGAGCAGTACTTC. Encoded protein: CATSSDRYYEQYF.

In this sample, this clonotype turned up a few times. The J gene is TRBJ2-3, the V gene TRBV2; 9 bases match TRBD2. Unmatched junction bases numbered 10, after V lost 4 bases and J lost 2 bases. This CDR3 contains 17 residues. CDR1 is SNHLY, CDR2 FYNNEI, per germline. CDR3 bases: TGTGCCAGCAGTGGGGATGAGGCGGGGGGGTACACAGATACGCAGTATTTT. Protein product: CASSGDEAGGYTDTQYF.

This clonotype occurred a few times. V gene TRBV7-9 combines with J gene TRBJ1-5; D uncertain. V dropped 3 bases and J dropped 7 bases, with 19 bases sitting between them. CDR3 size: 16 residues. Germline CDR1 reads SEHNR; CDR2 reads FQNEAQ (reference sequence). Here the CDR3 reads CASSFGGEGNLQPQHF. CDR3 nucleotide sequence: TGTGCCAGCAGCTTTGGAGGAGAAGGGAATTTGCAGCCCCAGCATTTT.

This clonotype was seen ten or more times. This chain links TRBV20-1 with TRBJ2-3; 8 positions agree with TRBD1. Trimming at V came to 7 bases and at J to 2 bases, leaving 11 bases not matched to a gene. In germline, CDR1 is DFQATT, CDR2 SNEGSKA (reference sequence). The CDR3 has 15 residues. CDR3: CSVPDAGGFTDTQYF. CDR3 in DNA: TGCAGTGTTCCAGACGCAGGGGGCTTCACAGATACGCAGTATTTT.

There are a few counts of this clonotype. The chain is built from TRBV28 and TRBJ1-1; D is uncertain. This CDR3 is built from 15 residues. Germline values: CDR1 MDHEN, CDR2 SYDVKM. V lost 3 bases to trimming and J lost 0 bases, with 11 bases between them. CDR3 loop: CASSLHSLLNTEAFF. In DNA, the CDR3 is TGTGCCAGCAGTTTGCATAGTCTACTGAACACTGAAGCTTTCTTT.

The rearrangement uses TRBV6-1 and TRBJ1-4, with 9 bases fitting TRBD1. Germline assignment: CDR1 MNHNS and CDR2 SASEGT. CDR3 size: 16 residues. V gave up 3 bases and J gave up 6 bases; unmatched junction bases: 8. CDR3 in amino acids: CASSEGTGYPDEKLFF. The CDR3 nucleotides are TGTGCCAGCAGTGAGGGGACAGGGTATCCGGATGAAAAACTGTTTTTT.

This clonotype was counted between two and nine times. In DNA form, the CDR3 reads TGTGCCAGCAGCCATCCTTCCGGGACAGCCGACAGAAACATTCAGTACTTC. Translating gives CASSHPSGTADRNIQYF. This rearrangement joins TRBV3-1 to TRBJ2-4; 7 positions match TRBD1. V lost 3 bases, J lost 6 bases, and 14 bases stayed unmatched. This CDR3 contains 17 residues. Germline V gene lookup returns CDR1 LGHDT and CDR2 YNNKEL (reference sequence).

A word on this clonotype: This may arise from a read error, as a much more abundant clone is one base away. Without the conserved terminal phenylalanine or tryptophan, this CDR3 likely stems from a read error. The chain carries TRBV4-3 and TRBJ2-7, with a tentative D call TRBD1 (5 bases). The germline V gene encodes CDR1 LGHNA and CDR2 YSLEER. The CDR3 runs to 14 residues. Trimming stripped 1 base from V and 4 bases from J, with 11 bases between. Here the CDR3 reads CASSQGRVLYEQYS. The CDR3 DNA reads TGCGCCAGCAGCCAAGGCAGGGTTTTGTACGAGCAGTACTCC.

This chain joins TRBV13 and TRBJ2-7; D is perhaps TRBD1 (6 bases). The germline V and J ends were trimmed by 5 bases and 2 bases, with 13 bases remaining between them. Germline V gene data show CDR1 as PRHDT and CDR2 as FYEKMQ (reference sequence). CDR3 size: 14 residues. The CDR3 region is CASSEGHGAYEQYF. The DNA for the CDR3 is TGTGCCAGCAGCGAGGGACATGGGGCCTACGAGCAGTACTTC.

This clonotype was counted at least ten times. This chain uses TRBV7-9 with TRBJ1-5; maybe TRBD1 (5 bases). Between the trimmed V and J ends, which lost 4 bases and 4 bases, there was a span of 11 bases. The CDR3 is 14 amino acids. Germline V gene lookup returns CDR1 SEHNR and CDR2 FQNEAQ (reference sequence). DNA for the CDR3: TGTGCCAGCAGCTCCGGGACCGGAAATCAGCCCCAGCATTTT. It encodes CASSSGTGNQPQHF.

In this sample, this clonotype turned up many times. The chain recombines TRBV7-9 with TRBJ2-2; D may be TRBD1 (5 bases). CDR3 length: 16 residues. V dropped 1 base and J dropped 1 base, with 10 bases sitting between them. Looked up from germline, CDR1 is SEHNR and CDR2 is FQNEAQ (reference sequence). The CDR3 spells CASSLESGMNTGELFF. The CDR3 bases are TGTGCCAGCAGCTTAGAGTCAGGGATGAACACCGGGGAGCTGTTTTTT.

The chain carries TRBV5-8 and TRBJ2-3, with D hard to call. V lost 6 bases to trimming and J lost 10 bases, with 12 bases between them. This CDR3 spans 11 amino acids. The germline V gene has CDR1 SGHTS and CDR2 YDEGEE. CDR3 sequence reads: CASTWDGPQYF. CDR3 nucleotide sequence: TGTGCCAGCACCTGGGATGGACCGCAGTATTTT.